The clone carrying this T cell receptor beta chain was detected a few times. This sample is part of a study of CD8 T cells in ankylosing spondylitis. Per the germline V gene, CDR1 is GTSNPN and CDR2 is SVGIG (reference sequence). The ends were cut back, 0 bases at V and 5 bases at J, with 10 bases in the middle. The CDR3 sequence is 13 residues long. TCRdb reanalysed the 5' RACE reads using MiXCR and keeps one entry per CDR3 protein. Of about 200,000 distinct CDR3 sequences listed, 10% to 15% are singletons. The sample taken for sequencing was blood, either unsorted or a sorted T cell fraction (not recorded which). This TCR came from a male donor with ankylosing spondylitis or in good health (not recorded which). The gene calls are TRBV30 and TRBJ1-1; maybe TRBD1 (6 bases). CDR3 sequence: CAWSVQGRTEAFF. The CDR3 DNA follows: TGTGCCTGGAGTGTACAGGGTCGAACTGAAGCTTTCTTT.